A selection of T cell receptor beta chains follows, all from one sample in a study of cytomegalovirus exposure and HLA in healthy donors. Assay: immunoSEQ multiplex PCR; the TCRdb copy retains only in-frame clones and omits some. The sample consists of approximately 120,000 clones, over 65% of them appearing once. Sample: PBMCs. Source of these receptors: a man aged 35 to 55 in good health and CMV-seropositive. The CDR3 runs from the conserved cysteine through the conserved F or W. Each record gives: J gene, D gene, clone size, V gene, CDR3 protein, CDR3 DNA. A D gene is named only where the DNA matches it firmly. The size field is filled for only some rows; it gives once, few, many or a size class.

j_call: TRBJ2-3; d_call: TRBD1; clone_size: -; v_call: TRBV6-5; cdr3_aa: CASGKQGGITDTQYF; cdr3_nt: TGTGCCAGCGGAAAACAGGGGGGCATCACAGATACGCAGTATTTT
j_call: TRBJ2-7; d_call: TRBD2; clone_size: few; v_call: TRBV6-1; cdr3_aa: CASSGTSGGAYEQYF; cdr3_nt: TGTGCCAGCAGTGGAACTAGCGGGGGGGCCTACGAGCAGTACTTC
j_call: TRBJ1-1; d_call: -; clone_size: -; v_call: TRBV27; cdr3_aa: CASSFPGNTEAFF; cdr3_nt: TGTGCCAGCAGTTTCCCGGGGAACACTGAAGCTTTCTTT
j_call: TRBJ2-5; d_call: -; clone_size: -; v_call: TRBV20-1; cdr3_aa: CSAPETQYF; cdr3_nt: TGCAGTGCTCCGGAGACCCAGTACTTC
j_call: TRBJ1-5; d_call: -; clone_size: -; v_call: TRBV6-1; cdr3_aa: CASGEGFGQPQHF; cdr3_nt: TGTGCCTCAGGTGAGGGTTTCGGGCAGCCCCAGCATTTT
j_call: TRBJ2-7; d_call: TRBD2; clone_size: -; v_call: TRBV19; cdr3_aa: CASSAHGTRGYEQYF; cdr3_nt: TGTGCCAGTAGTGCCCACGGGACTAGGGGCTACGAGCAGTACTTC
j_call: TRBJ2-5; d_call: -; clone_size: few; v_call: TRBV27; cdr3_aa: CASRSYQETQYF; cdr3_nt: TGTGCCAGCAGATCGTACCAAGAGACCCAGTACTTC
j_call: TRBJ1-2; d_call: -; clone_size: -; v_call: TRBV5-1; cdr3_aa: CASSLGVRESGYTF; cdr3_nt: TGCGCCAGCAGCTTGGGGGTGCGGGAATCGGGCTACACCTTC
j_call: TRBJ2-2; d_call: -; clone_size: -; v_call: TRBV6-1; cdr3_aa: CASSEGRVRELFF; cdr3_nt: TGTGCCAGCAGTGAAGGCAGGGTGAGGGAGCTGTTTTTT
j_call: TRBJ1-4; d_call: -; clone_size: few; v_call: TRBV7-8; cdr3_aa: CASSSRRGTEKLFF; cdr3_nt: TGTGCCAGCAGCTCCCGAAGAGGTACTGAAAAACTGTTTTTT
j_call: TRBJ2-5; d_call: -; clone_size: -; v_call: TRBV15; cdr3_aa: CATSRGRQQYF; cdr3_nt: TGTGCCACCAGCAGAGGGAGACAGCAGTACTTC
j_call: TRBJ1-5; d_call: TRBD1; clone_size: -; v_call: TRBV19; cdr3_aa: CAIGTAEKNQPQHF; cdr3_nt: TGTGCCATCGGGACAGCGGAAAAAAATCAGCCCCAGCATTTT
j_call: TRBJ2-3; d_call: TRBD1; clone_size: few; v_call: TRBV18; cdr3_aa: CASSPGTGRSDTQYF; cdr3_nt: TGTGCCAGCTCACCCGGGACAGGGCGTTCAGATACGCAGTATTTT
j_call: TRBJ1-1; d_call: -; clone_size: once; v_call: TRBV10-3; cdr3_aa: CAISESRSTEAFF; cdr3_nt: TGTGCCATCAGTGAGTCCCGGAGCACTGAAGCTTTCTTT
j_call: TRBJ1-5; d_call: -; clone_size: -; v_call: TRBV18; cdr3_aa: CASSPRGIQPQHF; cdr3_nt: TGTGCCAGCTCACCCCGGGGGATCCAGCCCCAGCATTTT
j_call: TRBJ1-1; d_call: -; clone_size: -; v_call: TRBV6-1; cdr3_aa: CASTAGAITEAFF; cdr3_nt: TGTGCCAGCACGGCAGGGGCGATCACTGAAGCTTTCTTT
j_call: TRBJ1-5; d_call: -; clone_size: -; v_call: TRBV7-2; cdr3_aa: CASSLMAGNNQPQHF; cdr3_nt: TGTGCCAGCAGCTTGATGGCAGGGAATAATCAGCCCCAGCATTTT
j_call: TRBJ2-5; d_call: TRBD2; clone_size: -; v_call: TRBV29-1; cdr3_aa: CSAGGGSGETQYF; cdr3_nt: TGCAGCGCCGGGGGGGGGTCGGGGGAGACCCAGTACTTC
j_call: TRBJ1-4; d_call: -; clone_size: -; v_call: TRBV25-1; cdr3_aa: CASSEYSGRELFF; cdr3_nt: TGTGCCAGCAGTGAATACTCGGGGAGGGAACTGTTTTTT
j_call: TRBJ2-2; d_call: -; clone_size: -; v_call: TRBV5-1; cdr3_aa: CASSLNLQGNTGELFF; cdr3_nt: TGCGCCAGCAGCTTAAATTTACAGGGGAACACCGGGGAGCTGTTTTTT
j_call: TRBJ1-2; d_call: TRBD1; clone_size: few; v_call: TRBV6-5; cdr3_aa: CASSSGQGGGYTF; cdr3_nt: TGTGCCAGCAGCTCGGGACAGGGTGGTGGCTACACCTTC
j_call: TRBJ1-4; d_call: -; clone_size: few; v_call: TRBV13; cdr3_aa: CASSFGIFNEKLFF; cdr3_nt: TGTGCCAGCAGCTTCGGGATCTTTAACGAAAAACTGTTTTTT
j_call: TRBJ2-1; d_call: -; clone_size: -; v_call: TRBV7-7; cdr3_aa: CASSPVDQGISNEQFF; cdr3_nt: TGTGCCAGCAGCCCGGTAGATCAGGGAATTAGCAATGAGCAGTTCTTC
j_call: TRBJ2-1; d_call: TRBD2; clone_size: -; v_call: TRBV27; cdr3_aa: CASSPAWDYLNGGEQFF; cdr3_nt: TGTGCCAGCAGCCCCGCGTGGGACTACCTTAATGGTGGTGAGCAGTTCTTC
j_call: TRBJ2-7; d_call: -; clone_size: few; v_call: TRBV27; cdr3_aa: CASSETVPKYEQYF; cdr3_nt: TGTGCCAGCAGTGAGACAGTACCAAAGTACGAGCAGTACTTC
j_call: TRBJ2-3; d_call: -; clone_size: -; v_call: TRBV4-2; cdr3_aa: CASSSQIGGSSPTDTQYF; cdr3_nt: TGTGCCAGCAGCTCCCAAATAGGTGGGAGTTCTCCCACAGATACGCAGTATTTT
j_call: TRBJ2-3; d_call: -; clone_size: -; v_call: TRBV28; cdr3_aa: CASSLVGASGTQYF; cdr3_nt: TGTGCCAGCAGTTTAGTAGGGGCATCGGGTACGCAGTATTTT
j_call: TRBJ1-1; d_call: -; clone_size: -; v_call: TRBV7-2; cdr3_aa: CASSTRVAEAFF; cdr3_nt: TGTGCCAGCAGCACCAGGGTAGCTGAAGCTTTCTTT
j_call: TRBJ1-2; d_call: -; clone_size: -; v_call: TRBV27; cdr3_aa: CASSSYPNYGYTF; cdr3_nt: TGTGCCAGCAGCTCCTATCCTAACTATGGCTACACTTTC
j_call: TRBJ2-7; d_call: -; clone_size: -; v_call: TRBV7-9; cdr3_aa: CASSLGAALYEQYF; cdr3_nt: TGTGCCAGCAGCTTAGGCGCAGCGCTCTACGAGCAGTACTTC
j_call: TRBJ2-7; d_call: TRBD1; clone_size: -; v_call: TRBV9; cdr3_aa: CASSVDGTGGFDEQYF; cdr3_nt: TGTGCCAGCAGCGTGGACGGGACAGGGGGCTTCGACGAGCAGTACTTC
j_call: TRBJ2-1; d_call: TRBD2; clone_size: -; v_call: TRBV9; cdr3_aa: CASSVGLAGGLSEQFF; cdr3_nt: TGTGCCAGCAGCGTAGGACTAGCGGGAGGGCTAAGTGAGCAGTTCTTC
j_call: TRBJ2-2; d_call: -; clone_size: few; v_call: TRBV9; cdr3_aa: CASSVEGTAGGELFF; cdr3_nt: TGTGCCAGCAGCGTAGAAGGGACAGCGGGCGGGGAGCTGTTTTTT
j_call: TRBJ1-1; d_call: -; clone_size: -; v_call: TRBV5-1; cdr3_aa: CASSPPGGAATEAFF; cdr3_nt: TGCGCCAGCAGCCCCCCGGGGGGGGCAGCCACTGAAGCTTTCTTT
j_call: TRBJ1-5; d_call: -; clone_size: few; v_call: TRBV10-3; cdr3_aa: CAISDRTEPSPQHF; cdr3_nt: TGTGCCATCAGTGATAGGACAGAGCCCTCACCCCAGCATTTT
j_call: TRBJ2-5; d_call: TRBD2; clone_size: -; v_call: TRBV14; cdr3_aa: CASSRRLAGGSETQYF; cdr3_nt: TGTGCCAGCAGCCGGCGACTAGCGGGGGGGTCCGAGACCCAGTACTTC
j_call: TRBJ2-2; d_call: -; clone_size: -; v_call: TRBV19; cdr3_aa: CASTRGGQRGSGELFF; cdr3_nt: TGTGCCAGTACCCGGGGAGGACAGCGGGGTTCCGGGGAGCTGTTTTTT
j_call: TRBJ2-6; d_call: -; clone_size: -; v_call: TRBV7-3; cdr3_aa: CASSLSGLDLRRAGANVLTF; cdr3_nt: TGTGCCAGCAGCTTAAGTGGTCTGGATCTCCGGAGGGCTGGGGCCAACGTCCTGACTTTC
j_call: TRBJ2-3; d_call: TRBD1; clone_size: -; v_call: TRBV2; cdr3_aa: CASSEAGQSTDTQYF; cdr3_nt: TGTGCCAGCAGTGAAGCGGGACAGAGCACAGATACGCAGTATTTT
j_call: TRBJ2-1; d_call: TRBD2; clone_size: -; v_call: TRBV9; cdr3_aa: CASSQVAGPENEQFF; cdr3_nt: TGTGCCAGCAGCCAGGTAGCGGGGCCGGAAAATGAGCAGTTCTTC
j_call: TRBJ2-2; d_call: -; clone_size: -; v_call: TRBV2; cdr3_aa: CASRPSVGDTGELFF; cdr3_nt: TGTGCCAGCAGGCCGTCGGTAGGAGACACCGGGGAGCTGTTTTTT
j_call: TRBJ2-7; d_call: -; clone_size: -; v_call: TRBV29-1; cdr3_aa: CSVRESYEQYF; cdr3_nt: TGCAGCGTTAGAGAATCCTACGAGCAGTACTTC
j_call: TRBJ2-1; d_call: TRBD1; clone_size: few; v_call: TRBV29-1; cdr3_aa: CSAGQGVFQEQFF; cdr3_nt: TGCAGCGCCGGACAGGGCGTCTTCCAAGAGCAGTTCTTC
j_call: TRBJ2-7; d_call: TRBD1; clone_size: few; v_call: TRBV6-5; cdr3_aa: CASTTGNYEQYF; cdr3_nt: TGTGCCAGTACGACAGGGAACTACGAGCAGTACTTC
j_call: TRBJ1-1; d_call: -; clone_size: -; v_call: TRBV5-5; cdr3_aa: CASTLFDRNTEAFF; cdr3_nt: TGTGCCAGCACCCTATTCGACAGGAACACTGAAGCTTTCTTT
j_call: TRBJ2-1; d_call: -; clone_size: few; v_call: TRBV9; cdr3_aa: CASSVGGRGTQENEQFF; cdr3_nt: TGTGCCAGCAGCGTAGGGGGGAGGGGGACGCAGGAGAATGAGCAGTTCTTC
j_call: TRBJ2-3; d_call: -; clone_size: -; v_call: TRBV29-1; cdr3_aa: CSVVGLTRDSDTQYF; cdr3_nt: TGCAGCGTTGTAGGGCTAACTAGGGACTCAGATACGCAGTATTTT
j_call: TRBJ2-2; d_call: TRBD1; clone_size: once; v_call: TRBV19; cdr3_aa: CASIGTGGSGELFF; cdr3_nt: TGTGCCAGTATCGGGACAGGCGGCTCCGGGGAGCTGTTTTTT
j_call: TRBJ2-2; d_call: -; clone_size: few; v_call: TRBV7-9; cdr3_aa: CASSAGTGELFF; cdr3_nt: TGTGCCAGCAGCGCCGGGACAGGGGAGCTGTTTTTT
j_call: TRBJ2-3; d_call: TRBD2; clone_size: medium-sized; v_call: TRBV6-4; cdr3_aa: CASSLRAGGPDTQYF; cdr3_nt: TGTGCCAGCAGCCTCCGGGCGGGAGGGCCAGATACGCAGTATTTT
j_call: TRBJ1-6; d_call: -; clone_size: -; v_call: TRBV4-1; cdr3_aa: CASSLTTVLNSPLHF; cdr3_nt: TGCGCCAGCAGCCTTACCACAGTTCTCAATTCACCCCTCCACTTT